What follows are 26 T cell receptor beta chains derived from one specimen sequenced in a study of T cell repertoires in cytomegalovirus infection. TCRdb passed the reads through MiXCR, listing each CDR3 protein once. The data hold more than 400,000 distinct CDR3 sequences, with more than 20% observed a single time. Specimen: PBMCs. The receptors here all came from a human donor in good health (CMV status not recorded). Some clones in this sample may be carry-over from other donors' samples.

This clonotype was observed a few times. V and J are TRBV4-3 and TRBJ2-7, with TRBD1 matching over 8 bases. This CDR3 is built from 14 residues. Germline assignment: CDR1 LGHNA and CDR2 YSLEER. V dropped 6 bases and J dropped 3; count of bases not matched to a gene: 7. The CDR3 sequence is CASSSGTGDYEQYF. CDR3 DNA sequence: TGCGCCAGCAGTTCCGGGACAGGAGACTACGAGCAGTACTTC.

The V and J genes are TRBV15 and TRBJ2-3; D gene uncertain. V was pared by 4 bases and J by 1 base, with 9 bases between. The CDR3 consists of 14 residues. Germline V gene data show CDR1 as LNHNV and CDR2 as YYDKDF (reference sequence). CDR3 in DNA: TGTGCCACCAGCATCCGGACCGGCACAGATACGCAGTATTTT. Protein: CATSIRTGTDTQYF.

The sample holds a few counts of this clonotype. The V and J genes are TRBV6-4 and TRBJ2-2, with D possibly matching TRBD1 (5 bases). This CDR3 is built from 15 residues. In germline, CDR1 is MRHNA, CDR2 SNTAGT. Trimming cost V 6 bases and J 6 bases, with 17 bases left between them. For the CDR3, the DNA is TGTGCCAGCAGCGCCGATACAGGTGACCCCGGGGAGCTGTTTTTT. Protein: CASSADTGDPGELFF.

The CDR3 region has the DNA TGCAGTGCTAGGGGTGACAGAAACTACGAGCAGTACTTC. Translated, it gives CSARGDRNYEQYF. The chain uses TRBV20-1 and TRBJ2-7; maybe TRBD1 (5 bases). This CDR3 contains 13 residues. CDR1 is DFQATT, CDR2 SNEGSKA, per germline (reference sequence). The V end lost 3 bases, the J end lost 3 bases, and 12 bases lay between the germline ends.

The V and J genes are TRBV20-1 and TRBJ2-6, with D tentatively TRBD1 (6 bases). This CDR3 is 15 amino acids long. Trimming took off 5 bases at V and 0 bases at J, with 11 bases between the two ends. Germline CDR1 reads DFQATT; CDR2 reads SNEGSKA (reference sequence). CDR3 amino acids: CSALGTTSGANVLTF. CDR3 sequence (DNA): TGCAGTGCTTTGGGGACAACCTCTGGGGCCAACGTCCTGACTTTC.

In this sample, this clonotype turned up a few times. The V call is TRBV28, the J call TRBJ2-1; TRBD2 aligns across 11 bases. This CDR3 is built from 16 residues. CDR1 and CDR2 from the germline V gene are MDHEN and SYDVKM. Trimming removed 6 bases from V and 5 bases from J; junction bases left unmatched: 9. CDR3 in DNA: TGTGCCAGCAGCCGATTCGGGACTAGCGGCCACAATGAGCAGTTCTTC. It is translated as CASSRFGTSGHNEQFF.

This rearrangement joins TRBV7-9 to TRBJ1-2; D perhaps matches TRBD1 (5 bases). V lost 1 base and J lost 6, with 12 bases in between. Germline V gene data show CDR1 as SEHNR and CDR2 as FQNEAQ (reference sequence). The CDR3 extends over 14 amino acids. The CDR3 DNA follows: TGTGCCAGCAGCTTAGTCGAGGGGAGGAATGGCTACACCTTC. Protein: CASSLVEGRNGYTF.

The CDR3 region has the DNA TGTGCCAGCAGCCAAGCGGGACATATTGGCTTTGATTTGGATGAGCAGTTCTTC. Translation gives CASSQAGHIGFDLDEQFF. This chain uses TRBV14 with TRBJ2-1; D is perhaps TRBD1 (6 bases). The CDR3 contains 18 residues. The V gene's germline CDR1 is SGHDN and CDR2 FVKESK. V was cut by 1 base and J by 8 bases, with 24 bases left in between.

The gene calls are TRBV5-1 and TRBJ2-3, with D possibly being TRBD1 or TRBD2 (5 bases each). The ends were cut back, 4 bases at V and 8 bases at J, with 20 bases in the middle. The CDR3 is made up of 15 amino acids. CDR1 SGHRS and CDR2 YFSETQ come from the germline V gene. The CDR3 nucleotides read TGCGCCAGCAGCGCAGACTTGCTACCTGGGGGTACGCAGTATTTT. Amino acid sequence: CASSADLLPGGTQYF.

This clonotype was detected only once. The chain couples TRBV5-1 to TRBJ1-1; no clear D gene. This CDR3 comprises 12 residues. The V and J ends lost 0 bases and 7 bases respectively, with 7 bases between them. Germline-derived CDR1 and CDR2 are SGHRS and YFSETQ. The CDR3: CASSLAGYEAFF. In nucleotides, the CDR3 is TGCGCCAGCAGCTTGGCCGGATATGAAGCTTTCTTT.

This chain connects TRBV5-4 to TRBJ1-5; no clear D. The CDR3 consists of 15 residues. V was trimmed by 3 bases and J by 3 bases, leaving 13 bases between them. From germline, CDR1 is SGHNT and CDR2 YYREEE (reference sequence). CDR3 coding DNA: TGTGCCAGCAGCTCGTACGGGGAACCCAATCAGCCCCAGCATTTT. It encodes CASSSYGEPNQPQHF.

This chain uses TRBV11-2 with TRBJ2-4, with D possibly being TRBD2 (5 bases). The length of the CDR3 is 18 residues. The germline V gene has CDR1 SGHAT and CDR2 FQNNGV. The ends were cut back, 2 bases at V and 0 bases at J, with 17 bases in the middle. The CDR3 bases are TGTGCCAGCAGCTTAAGGGCGAGCGGTATGCTAGCCAAAAACATTCAGTACTTC. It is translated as CASSLRASGMLAKNIQYF.

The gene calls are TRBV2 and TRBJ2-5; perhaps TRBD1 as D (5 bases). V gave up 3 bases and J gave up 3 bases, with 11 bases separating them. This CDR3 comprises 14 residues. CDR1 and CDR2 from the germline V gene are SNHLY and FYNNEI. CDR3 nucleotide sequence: TGTGCCAGCAGTGACAGGGCGACAAAAGAGACCCAGTACTTC. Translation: CASSDRATKETQYF.

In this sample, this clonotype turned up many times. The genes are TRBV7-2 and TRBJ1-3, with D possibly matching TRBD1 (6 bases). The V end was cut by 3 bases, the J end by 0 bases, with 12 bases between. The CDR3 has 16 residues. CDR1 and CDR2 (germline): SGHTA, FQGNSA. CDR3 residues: CASSFGQLTSGNTIYF. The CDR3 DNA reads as TGTGCCAGCAGCTTCGGACAGCTCACCTCTGGAAACACCATATATTTT.

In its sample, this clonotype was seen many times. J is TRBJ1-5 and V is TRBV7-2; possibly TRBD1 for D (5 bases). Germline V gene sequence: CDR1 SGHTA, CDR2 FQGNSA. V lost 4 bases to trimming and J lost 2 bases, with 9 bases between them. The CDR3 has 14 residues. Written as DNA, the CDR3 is TGTGCCAGCAGCTCCACAGGCGGCAATCAGCCCCAGCATTTT. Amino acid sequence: CASSSTGGNQPQHF.

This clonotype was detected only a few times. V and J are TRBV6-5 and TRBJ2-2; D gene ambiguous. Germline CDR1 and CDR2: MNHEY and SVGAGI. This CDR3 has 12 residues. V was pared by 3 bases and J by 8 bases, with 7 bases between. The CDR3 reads CASSYVGGELFF. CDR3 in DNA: TGTGCCAGCAGTTATGTTGGGGGGGAGCTGTTTTTT.

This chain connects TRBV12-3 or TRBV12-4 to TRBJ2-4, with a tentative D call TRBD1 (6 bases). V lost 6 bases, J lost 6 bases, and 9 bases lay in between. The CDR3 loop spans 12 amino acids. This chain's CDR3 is CASRLDRNIQYF. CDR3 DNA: TGTGCCAGCAGACTGGACAGAAACATTCAGTACTTC.

CDR3 loop: CASSLGGGAYEQYV. For the CDR3, the DNA is TGTGCCAGCAGCTTAGGTGGGGGCGCCTACGAGCAGTACGTC. The rearrangement uses TRBV7-2 and TRBJ2-7, with D possibly TRBD1 on 6 matching bases. The length of the CDR3 is 14 residues. CDR1 is SGHTA, CDR2 FQGNSA, per germline. Trimming removed 1 base at V and 2 bases at J, with 9 bases between.

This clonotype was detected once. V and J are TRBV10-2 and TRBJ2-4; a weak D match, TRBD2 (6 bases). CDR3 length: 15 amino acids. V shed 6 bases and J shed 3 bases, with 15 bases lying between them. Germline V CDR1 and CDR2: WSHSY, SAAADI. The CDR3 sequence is CASRSTRVDKNIQYF. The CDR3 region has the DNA TGCGCCAGCAGGTCGACTAGAGTTGACAAAAACATTCAGTACTTC.

The CDR3 protein is CASSQAIRGLYGNTIYF. CDR3 bases: TGTGCCAGCAGCCAAGCGATCAGGGGGCTGTATGGAAACACCATATATTTT. This sequence joins TRBV4-2 and TRBJ1-3; TRBD1 matches at 8 bases. Germline V CDR1 and CDR2: LGHNA, YNFKEQ. CDR3 length: 17 residues. With V trimmed by 1 base and J by 3 bases, 8 bases remained unmatched.

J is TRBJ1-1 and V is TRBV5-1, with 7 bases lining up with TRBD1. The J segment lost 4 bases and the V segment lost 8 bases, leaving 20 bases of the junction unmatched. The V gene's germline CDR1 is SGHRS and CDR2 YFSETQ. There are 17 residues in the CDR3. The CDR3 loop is CASKSGQALGRVTEAFF. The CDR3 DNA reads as TGCGCCAGTAAAAGTGGACAGGCCCTCGGAAGGGTCACTGAAGCTTTCTTT.

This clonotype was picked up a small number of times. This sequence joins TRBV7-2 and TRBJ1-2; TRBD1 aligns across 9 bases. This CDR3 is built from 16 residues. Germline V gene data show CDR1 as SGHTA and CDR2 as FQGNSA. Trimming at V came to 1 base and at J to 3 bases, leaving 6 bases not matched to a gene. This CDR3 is CASSLVSWTGDYGYTF. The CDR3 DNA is TGTGCCAGCAGCTTAGTTTCATGGACAGGGGACTATGGCTACACCTTC. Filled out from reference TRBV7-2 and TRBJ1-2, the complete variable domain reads GAGVSQSPSNKVTEKGKDVELRCDPISGHTALYWYRQSLGQGLEFLIYFQGNSAPDKSGLPSDRFSAERTGGSVSTLTIQRTQQEDSAVYLCASSLVSWTGDYGYTFGSGTRLTVV.

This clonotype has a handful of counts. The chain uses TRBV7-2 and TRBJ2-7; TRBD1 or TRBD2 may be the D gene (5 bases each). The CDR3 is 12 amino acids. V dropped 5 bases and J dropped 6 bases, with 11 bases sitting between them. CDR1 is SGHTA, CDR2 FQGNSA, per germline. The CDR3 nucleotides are TGTGCCAGCAGCAAGTTCGGGGCCGAGCAGTACTTC. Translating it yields CASSKFGAEQYF.

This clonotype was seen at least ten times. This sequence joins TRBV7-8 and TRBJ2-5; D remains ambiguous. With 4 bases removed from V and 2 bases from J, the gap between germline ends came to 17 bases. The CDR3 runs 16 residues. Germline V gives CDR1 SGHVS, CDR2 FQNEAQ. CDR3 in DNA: TGTGCCAGCAGCTCGGAAACGATCGATACTCAAGAGACCCAGTACTTC. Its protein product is CASSSETIDTQETQYF.

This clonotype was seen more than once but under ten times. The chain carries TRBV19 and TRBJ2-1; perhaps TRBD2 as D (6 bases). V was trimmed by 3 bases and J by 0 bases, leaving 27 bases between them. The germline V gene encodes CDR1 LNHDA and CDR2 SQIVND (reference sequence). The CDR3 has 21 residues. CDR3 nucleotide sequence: TGTGCCAGTAGTATTCGGTCCGGCGGGGTGGGCAAAAGGAGCTCCTACAATGAGCAGTTCTTC. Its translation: CASSIRSGGVGKRSSYNEQFF.

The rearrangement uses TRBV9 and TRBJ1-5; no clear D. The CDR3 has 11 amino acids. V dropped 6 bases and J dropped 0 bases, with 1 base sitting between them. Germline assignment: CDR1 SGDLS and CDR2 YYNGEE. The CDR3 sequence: CASNSNQPQHF. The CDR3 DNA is TGTGCCAGCAATAGCAATCAGCCCCAGCATTTT.